In this sample, the clone carrying this TCR beta chain turned up a few times. Its antigen is as yet unknown. This specimen comes from a study of T cell repertoires in cytomegalovirus infection. Whole-study context: An indication of both CMV infection and matching HLA type came from public TCR beta signatures. Whole-study results and caveats: Public TCR beta family frequency separated CMV-and-HLA carriers, including in an independent cohort. HLA-C-restricted, CMV-specific TCR beta clonotypes were dominant ex vivo.

CDR3 length: 13 amino acids. Unmatched junction bases numbered 3, after V lost 3 bases and J lost 4 bases. In germline, CDR1 is SGHDT, CDR2 YYEEEE. TCRdb re-called the reads with MiXCR, one entry per CDR3 protein. Among 550,000 to 850,000 distinct CDR3 sequences listed, around 35% were seen once. The genes are TRBV5-6 and TRBJ2-7; the match to TRBD2 covers 8 bases. The sequencing here drew on cultured PBMCs, taken from culture after CMV antigen stimulation. The TCR originated in a human donor in good health (CMV status not recorded). Some clones in this sample may be carry-over from other donors' samples. DNA of the CDR3: TGTGCCAGCAGCTCGACTAGCGTGTACGAGCAGTACTTC. This encodes CASSSTSVYEQYF.